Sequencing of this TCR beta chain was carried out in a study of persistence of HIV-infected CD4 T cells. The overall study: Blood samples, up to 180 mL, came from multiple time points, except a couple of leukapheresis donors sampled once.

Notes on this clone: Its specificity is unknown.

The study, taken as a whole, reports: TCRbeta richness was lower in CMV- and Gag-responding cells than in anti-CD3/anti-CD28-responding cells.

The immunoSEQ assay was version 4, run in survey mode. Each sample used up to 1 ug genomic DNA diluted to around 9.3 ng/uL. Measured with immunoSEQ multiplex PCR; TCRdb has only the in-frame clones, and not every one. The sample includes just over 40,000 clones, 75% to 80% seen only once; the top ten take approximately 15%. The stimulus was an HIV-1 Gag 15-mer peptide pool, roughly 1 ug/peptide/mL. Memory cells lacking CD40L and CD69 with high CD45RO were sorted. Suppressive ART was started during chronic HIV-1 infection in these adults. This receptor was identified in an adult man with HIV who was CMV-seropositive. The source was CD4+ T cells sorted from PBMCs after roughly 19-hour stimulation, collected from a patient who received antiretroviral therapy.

CDR3 loop: CASSQGRGQVYKTEAFF. CDR3 nucleotide sequence: TGCGCCAGCAGCCAAGGCAGAGGGCAGGTTTATAAAACTGAAGCTTTCTTT. The chain carries TRBV4-3 and TRBJ1-1; no clear D gene. This CDR3 is built from 17 residues. Looked up from germline, CDR1 is LGHNA and CDR2 is YSLEER. V was cut by 1 base and J by 5 bases, with 20 bases left in between.